The rows below give T cell receptor beta chains drawn from one sample of a study of T cells in Graves' hyperthyroidism and ophthalmopathy. One entry per CDR3 protein results from TCRdb running MiXCR on the multiplex PCR reads. The sample has roughly 170,000 distinct CDR3 sequences; over 15% are singletons. The sequencing input was blood. These receptors were collected from a woman between 50 and 59 years old with Graves' hyperthyroidism. CDR3s include the opening cysteine and the closing phenylalanine or tryptophan. Size is omitted from some rows. Given values are once, few, many or a class for expanded clones.

v_call: TRBV19; j_call: TRBJ1-5; clone_size: NA; cdr3_aa: CASSIDGSYYSNQPQHF
v_call: TRBV7-9; j_call: TRBJ1-1; clone_size: NA; cdr3_aa: CASSLRGVGGTEAFF
v_call: TRBV6-1; j_call: TRBJ2-7; clone_size: few; cdr3_aa: CASSDTGLSYEQYF
v_call: TRBV12-3/TRBV12-4; j_call: TRBJ1-2; clone_size: many; cdr3_aa: CASSRTVNYGYTF
v_call: TRBV25-1; j_call: TRBJ1-2; clone_size: NA; cdr3_aa: CASSEPQVAYGYTF
v_call: TRBV7-3; j_call: TRBJ1-1; clone_size: many; cdr3_aa: CASSLEGRNTEAFF
v_call: TRBV10-3; j_call: TRBJ2-4; clone_size: many; cdr3_aa: CAISGASGGSLAKNIQYF
v_call: TRBV6-5; j_call: TRBJ1-2; clone_size: few; cdr3_aa: CASSYGQFNYGYTF
v_call: TRBV11-2; j_call: TRBJ2-7; clone_size: NA; cdr3_aa: CASSPLPTSGIVGQYF
v_call: TRBV29-1; j_call: TRBJ1-1; clone_size: many; cdr3_aa: CSVEPGQTDTEAFF
v_call: TRBV15; j_call: TRBJ2-5; clone_size: many; cdr3_aa: CATSRQRDETQYF
v_call: TRBV12-3/TRBV12-4; j_call: TRBJ2-7; clone_size: many; cdr3_aa: CASSLGDRGYYEQYF
v_call: TRBV7-2; j_call: TRBJ2-5; clone_size: NA; cdr3_aa: CASSRGPKEETQYF
v_call: TRBV18; j_call: TRBJ2-5; clone_size: many; cdr3_aa: CASSPGRQQETQYF
v_call: TRBV29-1; j_call: TRBJ2-2; clone_size: many; cdr3_aa: CSVGRDARNTGELFF
v_call: TRBV4-1; j_call: TRBJ2-4; clone_size: NA; cdr3_aa: CASSQGLAGGLAKNIQYF
v_call: TRBV20-1; j_call: TRBJ1-5; clone_size: NA; cdr3_aa: CSARDNARRFSNQPQHF
v_call: TRBV11-2; j_call: TRBJ2-5; clone_size: NA; cdr3_aa: CASRPWGEGKETQYF
v_call: TRBV19; j_call: TRBJ1-3; clone_size: many; cdr3_aa: CASSLQGHPGNTIYF
v_call: TRBV6-1; j_call: TRBJ1-2; clone_size: many; cdr3_aa: CASGTGEANYGYTF
v_call: TRBV9; j_call: TRBJ2-1; clone_size: NA; cdr3_aa: CASTPGGAGATEQFF
v_call: TRBV28; j_call: TRBJ2-7; clone_size: many; cdr3_aa: CASSTVRQGHYEQYF
v_call: TRBV18; j_call: TRBJ1-1; clone_size: many; cdr3_aa: CASSAWADLNTEAFF